The 27 T cell receptor beta chains listed next were all sequenced from one sample in a study of T cell responses to AZD1222 COVID-19 vaccine. Sequencing used immunoSEQ multiplex PCR; TCRdb keeps in-frame clones, though not all of them. The table has about 130,000 clones, around 85% seen once. The sequencing used peripheral blood, collected 28 days after the second AZD1222 dose. These receptors came from an adult who received the AZD1222 COVID-19 vaccine.

The V and J genes are TRBV6-2 or TRBV6-3 and TRBJ2-5, with D possibly matching TRBD2 (6 bases). The germline CDR1 and CDR2 sequences are MNHEY and SVGEGT. This CDR3 has 13 residues. With 5 bases removed from V and 5 bases from J, the gap between germline ends came to 12 bases. CDR3 DNA sequence: TGTGCCAGCAGTCGACCGGAGGGGGAGACCCAGTACTTC. Its protein is CASSRPEGETQYF.

The chain has TRBV7-9 and TRBJ2-2; D remains unclear. The CDR3 extends over 13 amino acids. CDR1 SEHNR and CDR2 FQNEAQ come from the germline V gene (reference sequence). Trimming stripped 5 bases from V and 10 bases from J, with 14 bases between. CDR3 sequence (DNA): TGTGCCAGCAGCACAATCGGTACGGAGGAGCTGTTTTTT. Protein: CASSTIGTEELFF.

In the case of this clone: This same CDR3 is encoded by further DNA sequences in the sample. This chain joins TRBV3-1 (or the pseudogene TRBV3-2) and TRBJ1-3; D call uncertain. Germline V gene sequence: CDR1 LGHDT, CDR2 YNNKEL (reference sequence). V was shortened by 0 bases and J by 3 bases, with 9 bases between the two germline ends. The CDR3 sequence is 15 residues long. The CDR3 DNA sequence: TGTGCCAGCAGCCAAGATGGCGGGCTTGGAAACACCATATATTTT. Protein product: CASSQDGGLGNTIYF.

This clone appeared a single time. The J gene is TRBJ1-2, the V gene TRBV6-5, with D unclear. V lost 7 bases and J lost 4, with 16 bases in between. The CDR3 spans 14 residues. Germline V gene data show CDR1 as MNHEY and CDR2 as SVGAGI. CDR3 DNA sequence: TGTGCCAGCAAAGAAGGGCTTGCAGCCTATGGCTACACCTTC. Translated, it gives CASKEGLAAYGYTF.

The chain is built from TRBV20-1 and TRBJ1-2; 8 bases match TRBD1. Germline assignment: CDR1 DFQATT and CDR2 SNEGSKA (reference sequence). This CDR3 is 12 amino acids long. The junction had 4 bases not matched to a gene; V was cut back by 3 bases and J by 7 bases. This CDR3 reads CSASRQGSGYTF. CDR3 nucleotide sequence: TGCAGTGCTAGTAGACAGGGGAGTGGCTACACCTTC.

This chain links TRBV3-1 (or the pseudogene TRBV3-2) with TRBJ2-5, with 11 bases identical to TRBD2. The CDR3 is 18 residues long. The germline CDR1 and CDR2 sequences are LGHDT and YNNKEL (reference sequence). V was clipped by 1 base and J by 2 bases; unmatched bases: 9. This CDR3 reads CASSQVASGGPRQETQYF. CDR3 DNA sequence: TGTGCCAGCAGCCAAGTTGCTAGCGGGGGGCCTCGGCAAGAGACCCAGTACTTC.

The chain uses TRBV7-9 and TRBJ2-1; D may be TRBD2 (5 bases). The CDR3 contains 14 residues. V was shortened by 1 base and J by 5 bases, with 9 bases between the two germline ends. Germline V gives CDR1 SEHNR, CDR2 FQNEAQ (reference sequence). The CDR3 DNA reads as TGTGCCAGCAGCTTAGAGCCTAGCCACAATGAGCAGTTCTTC. This sequence encodes CASSLEPSHNEQFF.

V gene TRBV29-1 combines with J gene TRBJ1-2; 10 positions agree with TRBD1. The V gene's germline CDR1 is SQVTM and CDR2 ANQGSEA. This CDR3 contains 15 residues. With V trimmed by 4 bases and J by 3 bases, 8 bases remained unmatched. This chain's CDR3 is CSVGDRGLRDYGYTF. The CDR3 DNA reads as TGCAGCGTTGGGGACAGGGGCCTTAGGGACTATGGCTACACCTTC.

V and J are TRBV11-2 and TRBJ2-2, with 9 bases that match TRBD1. The CDR3 consists of 16 residues. Unmatched junction bases numbered 7, after V lost 3 bases and J lost 5 bases. The germline V gene encodes CDR1 SGHAT and CDR2 FQNNGV. CDR3 sequence reads: CASSFPGQGKTGELFF. CDR3 in DNA: TGTGCCAGCAGCTTCCCGGGACAGGGCAAAACCGGGGAGCTGTTTTTT.

The chain uses TRBV27 and TRBJ2-7; no reliable D call. V lost 5 bases and J lost 2, with 16 bases in between. The germline V gene has CDR1 MNHEY and CDR2 SMNVEV (reference sequence). This CDR3 comprises 15 residues. The CDR3 is CASSITPGLTYEQYF. The CDR3 nucleotides read TGTGCCAGCAGTATCACCCCAGGCCTAACCTACGAGCAGTACTTC.

The chain recombines TRBV28 with TRBJ1-4, with 7 bases matching TRBD1. This CDR3 spans 15 amino acids. Trimming removed 10 bases from V and 4 bases from J; junction bases left unmatched: 12. Germline V lookup: CDR1 MDHEN, CDR2 SYDVKM. For the CDR3, the DNA is TGTGCCATCCCGTGGAGGGGGCACGGTAATGAAAAACTGTTTTTT. Residues: CAIPWRGHGNEKLFF.

This chain uses TRBV7-9 with TRBJ2-7, with 9 bases that match TRBD1. CDR1 is SEHNR and CDR2 is FQNEAQ in the germline V gene (reference sequence). J gave up 4 bases and V 4 bases, and 8 bases lay outside the gene matches. The CDR3 has 15 residues. The CDR3 nucleotides read TGTGCCAGCAGCTCCCCCCGGACAGGGGAATACGAGCAGTACTTC. Its translation is CASSSPRTGEYEQYF.

This clone has just one count. The rearrangement uses TRBV19 and TRBJ2-3, with 7 bases fitting TRBD1. CDR1 and CDR2 (germline): LNHDA, SQIVND (reference sequence). Trimming removed 6 bases from V and 4 bases from J; junction bases left unmatched: 13. The length of the CDR3 is 16 residues. CDR3: CASRPPQGYVADTQYF. In nucleotides, the CDR3 is TGTGCCAGTAGGCCGCCACAGGGGTATGTCGCAGATACGCAGTATTTT.

The genes are TRBV28 and TRBJ2-7, with 9 bases that match TRBD2. Germline loops: CDR1 MDHEN, CDR2 SYDVKM. Losses at the gene ends were 3 bases for V and 4 bases for J; bases not matched to a gene: 4. CDR3 length: 14 residues. The CDR3: CASSFSGGLYEQYF. CDR3 sequence (DNA): TGTGCCAGCAGTTTTAGCGGGGGACTGTACGAGCAGTACTTC.

The chain combines TRBV5-1 with TRBJ1-2; D gene ambiguous. This CDR3 region has 15 residues. V was cut by 0 bases and J by 4 bases, with 13 bases left in between. The germline CDR1 and CDR2 sequences are SGHRS and YFSETQ. CDR3 in amino acids: CASSLDGEQFYGYTF. The DNA of the CDR3 is TGCGCCAGCAGCTTGGATGGGGAACAGTTCTATGGCTACACCTTC. The full variable domain, its missing parts supplied by reference TRBV5-1 and TRBJ1-2, is KAGVTQTPRYLIKTRGQQVTLSCSPISGHRSVSWYQQTPGQGLQFLFEYFSETQRNKGNFPGRFSGRQFSNSRSEMNVSTLELGDSALYLCASSLDGEQFYGYTFGSGTRLTVV.

The rearrangement joins TRBV19 to TRBJ2-5, with D uncertain. The CDR3 loop spans 13 amino acids. In germline, CDR1 is LNHDA, CDR2 SQIVND (reference sequence). Trimming removed 5 bases from V and 1 base from J, with 8 bases in between. CDR3: CASSPDGQETQYF. In nucleotides, the CDR3 is TGTGCCAGTAGTCCGGACGGCCAAGAGACCCAGTACTTC. The entire variable domain, with the rest obtained from reference TRBV19 and TRBJ2-5, is as follows: DGGITQSPKYLFRKEGQNVTLSCEQNLNHDAMYWYRQDPGQGLRLIYYSQIVNDFQKGDIAEGYSVSREKKESFPLTVTSAQKNPTAFYLCASSPDGQETQYFGPGTRLLVL.

This clone came up a few times. The chain is built from TRBV9 and TRBJ1-5; possibly TRBD1 for D (5 bases). Germline V gene sequence: CDR1 SGDLS, CDR2 YYNGEE. V gave up 4 bases and J gave up 0 bases, with 11 bases separating them. The CDR3 is 15 amino acids. CDR3 sequence (DNA): TGTGCCAGCAGCAGGGGCTCCTATAGCAATCAGCCCCAGCATTTT. This gives the protein CASSRGSYSNQPQHF.

This chain connects TRBV7-8 to TRBJ1-1; no firm D call. This CDR3 comprises 14 residues. The V gene's germline CDR1 is SGHVS and CDR2 FQNEAQ. With 1 base removed from V and 3 bases from J, the gap between germline ends came to 9 bases. The CDR3 bases are TGTGCCAGCAGCTTAGGTCTCGGATACACTGAAGCTTTCTTT. Protein: CASSLGLGYTEAFF.

The chain combines TRBV28 with TRBJ2-3, with no clear D. The CDR3 is made up of 15 amino acids. CDR1 MDHEN and CDR2 SYDVKM come from the germline V gene. Trimming stripped 6 bases from V and 0 bases from J, with 13 bases between. As DNA, the CDR3 is TGTGCCAGCAGCTTCGACGGAATTAGCACAGATACGCAGTATTTT. This translates into CASSFDGISTDTQYF.

The V and J genes are TRBV28 and TRBJ1-1; tentatively, D is TRBD1 (5 bases). Trimming took 7 bases from V and 3 from J, leaving 18 bases between them. This CDR3 has 15 amino acids. Germline CDR1 and CDR2: MDHEN and SYDVKM. This chain's CDR3 is CASNRPGLGDTEAFF. CDR3 in DNA: TGTGCCAGCAACCGACCCGGCTTGGGGGACACTGAAGCTTTCTTT.

The chain joins TRBV14 to TRBJ1-5; no clear D. Germline CDR1 reads SGHDN; CDR2 reads FVKESK. Between the trimmed V and J ends, which lost 4 bases and 5 bases, there was a span of 9 bases. This CDR3 has 13 residues. In nucleotides, the CDR3 is TGTGCCAGCAGCCCTAACACCGATCAGCCCCAGCATTTT. Protein product: CASSPNTDQPQHF.

This clone was seen just once. CDR3 loop: CAWSGTGSYEQYF. The CDR3 DNA reads as TGTGCCTGGAGTGGGACAGGCTCCTACGAGCAGTACTTC. The J gene is TRBJ2-7, the V gene TRBV30; TRBD1 aligns across 7 bases. The J segment lost 0 bases and the V segment lost 1 base, leaving 0 bases of the junction unmatched. The CDR3 totals 13 residues. The germline V gene encodes CDR1 GTSNPN and CDR2 SVGIG (reference sequence).

The rearrangement links TRBV7-3 to TRBJ2-5; weak D call: TRBD1 (5 bases). V lost 0 bases and J 3 bases, leaving 11 bases between the germline ends. CDR3 length equals 15 residues. The V gene's germline CDR1 is SGHTA and CDR2 FQGTGA. The CDR3, as DNA: TGTGCCAGCAGCTTAACCCCGGACACGGAAGAGACCCAGTACTTC. The encoded protein is CASSLTPDTEETQYF.

This clone appeared a single time. The V call is TRBV5-1, the J call TRBJ1-1; D unresolved. The V gene lost 7 bases and the J gene lost 2 bases, with 6 bases spanning the gap. In germline, CDR1 is SGHRS, CDR2 YFSETQ. This CDR3 contains 11 residues. CDR3 sequence (DNA): TGCGCCAGCCGGTTAAACACTGAAGCTTTCTTT. As protein: CASRLNTEAFF.

The chain joins TRBV18 to TRBJ1-1; tentatively, D is TRBD1 (5 bases). Trimming shortened V by 5 bases and J by 10 bases, and 17 bases separated the two germline ends. The CDR3 has 13 amino acids. The V gene's germline CDR1 is KGHSH and CDR2 LQKENI. Written as DNA, the CDR3 is TGTGCCAGCTCAGGGACGGCTGGCCGTGGAGCTTTCTTT. This translates into CASSGTAGRGAFF.

This clone occurred a few times. V gene TRBV11-2 combines with J gene TRBJ2-1; D is unclear. This CDR3 is 14 amino acids long. V gave up 5 bases and J gave up 9 bases, with 17 bases separating them. Germline V CDR1 and CDR2: SGHAT, FQNNGV. Here the CDR3 reads CASSPQTKGSEQFF. The CDR3 DNA reads as TGTGCCAGCAGCCCACAAACCAAGGGTAGTGAGCAGTTCTTC.

The rearrangement joins TRBV12-3 or TRBV12-4 to TRBJ2-2; D ambiguous. V gave up 6 bases and J gave up 7 bases, with 6 bases separating them. The CDR3 runs to 11 residues. This CDR3 is CASRGNGELFF. CDR3 DNA: TGTGCCAGCAGGGGGAACGGGGAGCTGTTTTTT.